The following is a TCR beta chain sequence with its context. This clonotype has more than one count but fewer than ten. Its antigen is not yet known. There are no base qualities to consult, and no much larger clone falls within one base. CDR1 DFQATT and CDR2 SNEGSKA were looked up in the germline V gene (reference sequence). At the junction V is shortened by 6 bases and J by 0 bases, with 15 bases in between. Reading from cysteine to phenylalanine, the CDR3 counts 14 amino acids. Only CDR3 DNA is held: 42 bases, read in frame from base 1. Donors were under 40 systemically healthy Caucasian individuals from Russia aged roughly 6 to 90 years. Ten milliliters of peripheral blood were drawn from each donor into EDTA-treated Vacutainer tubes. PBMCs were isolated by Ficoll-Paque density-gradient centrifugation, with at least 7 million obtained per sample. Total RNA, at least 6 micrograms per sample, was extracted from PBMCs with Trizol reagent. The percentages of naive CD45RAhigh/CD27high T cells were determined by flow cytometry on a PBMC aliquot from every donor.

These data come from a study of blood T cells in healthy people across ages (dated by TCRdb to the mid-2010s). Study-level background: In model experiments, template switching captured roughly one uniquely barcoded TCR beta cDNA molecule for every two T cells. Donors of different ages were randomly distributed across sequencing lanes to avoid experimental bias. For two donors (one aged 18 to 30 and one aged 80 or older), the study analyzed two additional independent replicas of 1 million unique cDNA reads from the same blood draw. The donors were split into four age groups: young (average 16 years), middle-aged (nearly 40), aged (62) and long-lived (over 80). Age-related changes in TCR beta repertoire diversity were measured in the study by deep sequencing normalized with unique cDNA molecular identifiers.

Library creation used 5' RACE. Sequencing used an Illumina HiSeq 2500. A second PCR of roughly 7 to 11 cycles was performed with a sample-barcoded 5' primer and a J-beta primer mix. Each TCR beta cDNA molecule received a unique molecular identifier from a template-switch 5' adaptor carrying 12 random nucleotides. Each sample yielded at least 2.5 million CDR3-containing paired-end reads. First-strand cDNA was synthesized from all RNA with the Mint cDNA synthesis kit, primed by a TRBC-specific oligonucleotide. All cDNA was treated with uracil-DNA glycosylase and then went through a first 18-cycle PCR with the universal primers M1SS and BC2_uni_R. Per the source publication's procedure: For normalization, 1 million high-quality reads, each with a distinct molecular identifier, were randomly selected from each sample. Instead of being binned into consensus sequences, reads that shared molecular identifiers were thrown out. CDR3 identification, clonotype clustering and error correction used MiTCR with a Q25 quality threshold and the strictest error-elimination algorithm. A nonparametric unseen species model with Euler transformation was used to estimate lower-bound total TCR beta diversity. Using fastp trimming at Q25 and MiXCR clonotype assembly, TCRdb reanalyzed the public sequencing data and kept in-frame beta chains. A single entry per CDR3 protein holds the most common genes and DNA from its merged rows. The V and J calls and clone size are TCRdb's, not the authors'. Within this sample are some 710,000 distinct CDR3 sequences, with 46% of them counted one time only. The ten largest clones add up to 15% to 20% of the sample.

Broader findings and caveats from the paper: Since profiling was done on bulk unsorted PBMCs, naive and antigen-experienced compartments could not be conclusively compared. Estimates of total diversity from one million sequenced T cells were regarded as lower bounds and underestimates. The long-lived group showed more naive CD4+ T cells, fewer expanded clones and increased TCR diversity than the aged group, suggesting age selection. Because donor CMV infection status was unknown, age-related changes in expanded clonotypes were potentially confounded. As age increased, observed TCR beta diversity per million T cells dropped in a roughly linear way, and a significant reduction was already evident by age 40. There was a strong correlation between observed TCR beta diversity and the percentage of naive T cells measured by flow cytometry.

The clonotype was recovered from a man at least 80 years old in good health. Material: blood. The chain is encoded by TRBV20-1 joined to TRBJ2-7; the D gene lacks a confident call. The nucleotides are TGCAGTGCCATCTCCCCTTTAGGCTCCTACGAGCAGTACTTC. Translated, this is CSAISPLGSYEQYF.